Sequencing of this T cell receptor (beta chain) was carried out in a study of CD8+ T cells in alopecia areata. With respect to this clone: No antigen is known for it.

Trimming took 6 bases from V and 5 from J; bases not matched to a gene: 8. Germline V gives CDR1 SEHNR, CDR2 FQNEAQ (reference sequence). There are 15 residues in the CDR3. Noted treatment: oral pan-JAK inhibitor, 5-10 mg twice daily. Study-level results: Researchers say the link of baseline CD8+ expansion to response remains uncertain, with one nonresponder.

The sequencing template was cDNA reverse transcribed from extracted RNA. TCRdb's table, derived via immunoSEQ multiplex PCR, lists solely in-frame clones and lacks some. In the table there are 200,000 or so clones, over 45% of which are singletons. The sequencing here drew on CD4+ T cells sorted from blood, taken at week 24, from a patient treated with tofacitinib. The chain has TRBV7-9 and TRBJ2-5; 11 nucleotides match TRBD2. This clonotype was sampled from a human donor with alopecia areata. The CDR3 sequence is CASRAIAGGHETQYF. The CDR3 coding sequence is TGTGCCAGCAGGGCGATAGCGGGAGGGCATGAGACCCAGTACTTC.